One sample yielded the 20 T cell receptor beta chains listed below, sequenced in a study of T cell changes during pregnancy in multiple sclerosis. TCRdb's table, derived via immunoSEQ multiplex PCR, lists solely in-frame clones and lacks some. The sample lists some 64,000 clones; about 90% were seen once. Sequences were derived from peripheral blood, sampled in the second trimester of pregnancy. The receptors derive from a female donor in good health, enrolled as a control in a pregnancy study.

V and J are TRBV6-5 and TRBJ1-1; 9 bases align to TRBD1. The CDR3 spans 16 residues. V gave up 2 bases and J gave up 1 base; unmatched junction bases: 5. Germline V lookup: CDR1 MNHEY, CDR2 SVGAGI. As DNA, the CDR3 is TGTGCCAGCAGTTACGCCCCGACAGGGGGGAACACTGAAGCTTTCTTT. Amino acids: CASSYAPTGGNTEAFF.

This sequence joins TRBV10-3 and TRBJ2-5; TRBD1 might be the D (6 bases). Germline V CDR1 and CDR2: ENHRY, SYGVKD. Trimming left V 4 bases short and J 7 bases short, with 13 bases between. This CDR3 contains 13 residues. CDR3 coding DNA: TGTGCCATCAGTGTGGCAGGGGAAGGGACCCAGTACTTC. Translation gives CAISVAGEGTQYF.

The V call is TRBV6-5, the J call TRBJ2-5; maybe TRBD2 (6 bases). The CDR3 has 12 amino acids. V lost 6 bases, J lost 9 bases, and 14 bases lay in between. CDR1 MNHEY and CDR2 SVGAGI come from the germline V gene. DNA for the CDR3: TGTGCCAGCAGCTCTCTCTCGGGAGCCCAGTACTTC. It translates to CASSSLSGAQYF.

The chain joins TRBV27 to TRBJ1-3; 7 bases agree with TRBD1. This CDR3 spans 15 amino acids. Unmatched junction bases numbered 4, after V lost 4 bases and J lost 1 base. Germline CDR1 is MNHEY and CDR2 is SMNVEV (reference sequence). This CDR3 is CASSSSGGSGNTIYF. In nucleotides, the CDR3 is TGTGCCAGCAGTTCGTCAGGGGGGTCTGGAAACACCATATATTTT.

The rearrangement uses TRBV14 and TRBJ2-1, with D perhaps matching TRBD2 (6 bases). The CDR3 is made up of 14 amino acids. Germline CDR1 SGHDN, CDR2 FVKESK. The V and J ends lost 4 bases and 9 bases respectively, with 16 bases between them. In nucleotides, the CDR3 is TGTGCCAGCAGCCGAGTTAATAGCGGCAGTGAGCAGTTCTTC. Encoded protein: CASSRVNSGSEQFF.

This chain connects TRBV10-3 to TRBJ2-7; 7 nucleotides align to TRBD1. The CDR3 covers 17 residues. Unmatched junction bases numbered 12, after V lost 4 bases and J lost 0 bases. Germline CDR1 and CDR2: ENHRY and SYGVKD. For the CDR3, the DNA is TGTGCCATCAGTGTTGGGTCGGCGACAGGGAGCTCCTACGAGCAGTACTTC. Translated, it gives CAISVGSATGSSYEQYF.

This clone was seen just once. The rearrangement joins TRBV7-9 to TRBJ1-2, with 7 bases matching TRBD1. The V gene's germline CDR1 is SEHNR and CDR2 FQNEAQ (reference sequence). The V gene end was trimmed by 5 bases and the J gene end by 7 bases; junction bases not matched to a gene: 16. CDR3 length: 16 residues. CDR3 nucleotide sequence: TGTGCCAGCAGCGAAGGAGGGGGCGAATTCGCGGGTGGCTACACCTTC. This gives the protein CASSEGGGEFAGGYTF.

The rearrangement joins TRBV27 to TRBJ1-5; 7 bases align to TRBD1. V gave up 4 bases and J gave up 5 bases; unmatched junction bases: 8. Germline CDR1 MNHEY, CDR2 SMNVEV (reference sequence). CDR3 length: 15 amino acids. CDR3 coding DNA: TGTGCCAGCAGTTCCATGGGACAGAGTGATCAGCCCCAGCATTTT. Translating gives CASSSMGQSDQPQHF.

The V and J genes are TRBV5-1 and TRBJ2-7, with TRBD2 as a possible D gene (6 bases). V was trimmed by 3 bases and J by 0 bases, leaving 7 bases between them. Germline V gene data show CDR1 as SGHRS and CDR2 as YFSETQ. The CDR3 length is 13 residues. CDR3 region: CASSYGSSYEQYF. CDR3 DNA sequence: TGCGCCAGCAGCTACGGGAGCTCCTACGAGCAGTACTTC.

The table lists this clone with a count of one. This rearrangement joins TRBV29-1 to TRBJ1-1; D uncertain. The CDR3 covers 12 residues. Germline V gene sequence: CDR1 SQVTM, CDR2 ANQGSEA. V lost 5 bases to trimming and J lost 1 base, with 8 bases between them. In DNA, the CDR3 is TGCAGCGTTCAGACTGAGAACACTGAAGCTTTCTTT. Amino acids: CSVQTENTEAFF.

The chain employs TRBV18 and TRBJ2-1; 8 bases line up with TRBD1. The CDR3 length is 15 residues. The germline CDR1 and CDR2 sequences are KGHSH and LQKENI. Trimming at V came to 6 bases and at J to 6 bases, leaving 10 bases not matched to a gene. CDR3 nucleotides: TGTGCCAGCTCCCCCCCCGCGGACAGGGCCAATGAGCAGTTCTTC. This translates into CASSPPADRANEQFF. Full variable domain (remainder filled in from reference TRBV18 and TRBJ2-1): NAGVMQNPRHLVRRRGQEARLRCSPMKGHSHVYWYRQLPEEGLKFMVYLQKENIIDESGMPKERFSAEFPKEGPSILRIQQVVRGDSAAYFCASSPPADRANEQFFGPGTRLTVL.

The V and J genes are TRBV7-8 and TRBJ2-7; TRBD2 aligns across 8 bases. Germline CDR1 reads SGHVS; CDR2 reads FQNEAQ. The CDR3 is 18 residues long. V gave up 5 bases and J gave up 2 bases; unmatched junction bases: 17. The chain's CDR3 is CASSPQGLAKTITYEQYF. The CDR3 DNA reads as TGTGCCAGCAGCCCGCAAGGACTAGCCAAGACGATCACCTACGAGCAGTACTTC.

V usage is TRBV9 and J usage is TRBJ1-2; 9 nucleotides agree with TRBD1. CDR1 and CDR2 from the germline V gene are SGDLS and YYNGEE. The CDR3 spans 18 residues. V dropped 0 bases and J dropped 4; count of bases not matched to a gene: 13. In DNA, the CDR3 is TGTGCCAGCAGCGTAGGCGGCGCACAGGGGGCGCAGGGCTATGGCTACACCTTC. Its protein is CASSVGGAQGAQGYGYTF.

V usage is TRBV30 and J usage is TRBJ1-2, with a weak D call TRBD1 (6 bases). Germline CDR1 reads GTSNPN; CDR2 reads SVGIG (reference sequence). The CDR3 extends over 14 amino acids. Deletions cut 2 bases from V and 3 bases from J, with 13 bases between. Here the CDR3 reads CAWSPTDRHYGYTF. For the CDR3, the DNA is TGTGCCTGGAGTCCCACGGACAGACACTATGGCTACACCTTC.

The J gene is TRBJ2-1, the V gene TRBV19; 9 positions agree with TRBD2. The ends lost 4 bases at V and 7 bases at J; junction bases unmatched: 8. This CDR3 comprises 15 residues. CDR1 and CDR2 from the germline V gene are LNHDA and SQIVND (reference sequence). The CDR3 DNA reads as TGTGCCAGTAGTAGGGCGGGAGGGCCTCTGAATGAGCAGTTCTTC. Translation: CASSRAGGPLNEQFF.

The chain is built from TRBV5-4 and TRBJ1-6, with D possibly being TRBD1 (5 bases). Germline CDR1 is SGHNT and CDR2 is YYREEE (reference sequence). The CDR3 runs 15 residues. The ends were cut back, 4 bases at V and 7 bases at J, with 15 bases in the middle. CDR3 in amino acids: CASSGGSGFNSPLHF. For the CDR3, the DNA is TGTGCCAGCAGCGGAGGGTCAGGGTTCAATTCACCCCTCCACTTT.

The count of this clone is one. This chain links TRBV19 with TRBJ1-1, with D possibly TRBD1 on 6 matching bases. The ends were cut back, 5 bases at V and 2 bases at J, with 15 bases in the middle. This CDR3 comprises 15 residues. Germline V gene lookup returns CDR1 LNHDA and CDR2 SQIVND (reference sequence). The CDR3 DNA sequence: TGTGCCAGTAGTGCTAACAGGGTGGCTAACACTGAAGCTTTCTTT. Amino acid sequence: CASSANRVANTEAFF.

This sequence joins TRBV6-4 and TRBJ2-7; 11 bases agree with TRBD1. The CDR3 has 13 amino acids. With 8 bases clipped from V and 5 bases from J, the junction kept 5 bases outside the gene matches. The germline V gene encodes CDR1 MRHNA and CDR2 SNTAGT. The chain's CDR3 is CASGQGAPHEQYF. The DNA for the CDR3 is TGTGCCAGCGGACAGGGGGCCCCTCACGAGCAGTACTTC.

The chain employs TRBV28 and TRBJ1-5; 7 nucleotides line up with TRBD1. Germline V lookup: CDR1 MDHEN, CDR2 SYDVKM. V dropped 5 bases and J dropped 5; count of bases not matched to a gene: 6. The CDR3 totals 14 residues. CDR3: CASSPGQVYQPQHF. DNA for the CDR3: TGTGCCAGCAGTCCAGGACAGGTCTATCAGCCCCAGCATTTT. Combining the CDR3 with reference TRBV28 and TRBJ1-5 gives the whole variable domain DVKVTQSSRYLVKRTGEKVFLECVQDMDHENMFWYRQDPGLGLRLIYFSYDVKMKEKGDIPEGYSVSREKKERFSLILESASTNQTSMYLCASSPGQVYQPQHFGDGTRLSIL.

The V and J genes are TRBV11-3 and TRBJ2-1, with 7 bases that match TRBD2. Germline V lookup: CDR1 SGHNT, CDR2 YENEEA. The CDR3 is made up of 15 amino acids. V gave up 1 base and J gave up 8 bases; unmatched junction bases: 8. The CDR3 loop is CASSLGGRGGDEQFF. The CDR3 bases are TGTGCCAGCAGCTTAGGCGGGAGAGGTGGAGATGAGCAGTTCTTC.